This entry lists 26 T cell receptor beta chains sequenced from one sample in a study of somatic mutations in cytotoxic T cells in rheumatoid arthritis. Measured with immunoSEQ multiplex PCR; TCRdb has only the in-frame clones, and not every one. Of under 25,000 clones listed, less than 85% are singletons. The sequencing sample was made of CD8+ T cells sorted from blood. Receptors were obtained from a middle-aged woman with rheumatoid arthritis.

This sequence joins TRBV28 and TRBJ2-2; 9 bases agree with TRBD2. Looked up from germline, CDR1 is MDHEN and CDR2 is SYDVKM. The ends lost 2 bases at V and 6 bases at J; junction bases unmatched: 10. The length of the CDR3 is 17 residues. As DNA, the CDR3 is TGTGCCAGCAGTTTACGGGCTAGCGGGATTCGGGCCGGGGAGCTGTTTTTT. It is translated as CASSLRASGIRAGELFF.

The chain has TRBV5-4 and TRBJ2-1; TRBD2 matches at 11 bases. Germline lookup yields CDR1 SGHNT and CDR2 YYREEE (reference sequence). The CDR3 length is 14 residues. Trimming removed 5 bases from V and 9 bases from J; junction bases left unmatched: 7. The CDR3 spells CASSGLAGPLEQFF. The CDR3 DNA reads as TGTGCCAGCAGTGGACTAGCGGGTCCGCTTGAGCAGTTCTTC.

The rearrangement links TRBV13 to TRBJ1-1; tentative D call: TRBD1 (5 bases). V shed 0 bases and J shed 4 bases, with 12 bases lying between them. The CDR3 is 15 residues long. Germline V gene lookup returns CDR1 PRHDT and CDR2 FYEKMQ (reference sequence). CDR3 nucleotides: TGTGCCAGCAGCTTAGGTTCAGGGCTCGGCACTGAAGCTTTCTTT. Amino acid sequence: CASSLGSGLGTEAFF.

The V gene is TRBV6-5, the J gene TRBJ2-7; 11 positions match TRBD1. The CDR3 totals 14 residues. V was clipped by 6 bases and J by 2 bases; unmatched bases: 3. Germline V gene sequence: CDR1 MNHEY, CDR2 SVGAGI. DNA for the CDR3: TGTGCCAGCAGCCCGGGACAGGGGGCCTACGAGCAGTACTTC. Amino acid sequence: CASSPGQGAYEQYF.

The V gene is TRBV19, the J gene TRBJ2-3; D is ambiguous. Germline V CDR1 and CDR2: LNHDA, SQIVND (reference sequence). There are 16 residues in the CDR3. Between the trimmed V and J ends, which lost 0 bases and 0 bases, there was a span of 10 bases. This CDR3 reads CASSIEETASTDTQYF. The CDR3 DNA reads TGTGCCAGTAGTATAGAGGAGACGGCGAGCACAGATACGCAGTATTTT.

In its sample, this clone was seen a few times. The CDR3, as DNA: TGTGCCAGCAGCGTGGATGGGGGGTACGAGCAGTACTTC. Its translation: CASSVDGGYEQYF. The chain uses TRBV9 and TRBJ2-7; TRBD2 is a possible D gene (6 bases). Trimming removed 2 bases at V and 4 bases at J, with 10 bases between. The CDR3 is made up of 13 amino acids. Germline V gene lookup returns CDR1 SGDLS and CDR2 YYNGEE.

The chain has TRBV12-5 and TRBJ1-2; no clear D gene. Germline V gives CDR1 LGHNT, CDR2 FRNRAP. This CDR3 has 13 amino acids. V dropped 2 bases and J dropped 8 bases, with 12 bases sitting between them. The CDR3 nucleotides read TGTGCTAGTGGTTTGTCCCGTTACGGGGGCTACACCTTC. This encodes CASGLSRYGGYTF.

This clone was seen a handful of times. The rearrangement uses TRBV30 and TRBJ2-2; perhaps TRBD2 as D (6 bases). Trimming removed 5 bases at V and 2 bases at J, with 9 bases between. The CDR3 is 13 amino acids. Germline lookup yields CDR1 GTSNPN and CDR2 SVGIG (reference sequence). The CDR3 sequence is CAWGGLNTGELFF. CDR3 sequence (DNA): TGTGCCTGGGGGGGACTCAACACCGGGGAGCTGTTTTTT.

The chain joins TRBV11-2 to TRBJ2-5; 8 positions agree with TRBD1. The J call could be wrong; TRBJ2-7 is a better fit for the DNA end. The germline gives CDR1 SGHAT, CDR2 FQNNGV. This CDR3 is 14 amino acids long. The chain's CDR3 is CASSFGTGGSEQYF. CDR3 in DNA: TGTGCCAGCAGCTTCGGGACAGGAGGTAGCGAGCAGTACTTC.

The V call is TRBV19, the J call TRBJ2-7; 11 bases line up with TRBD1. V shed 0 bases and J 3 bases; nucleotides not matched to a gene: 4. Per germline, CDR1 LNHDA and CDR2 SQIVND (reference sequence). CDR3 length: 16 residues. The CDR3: CASSIEVGTGGYEQYF. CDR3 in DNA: TGTGCCAGTAGTATAGAAGTCGGGACAGGGGGCTACGAGCAGTACTTC.

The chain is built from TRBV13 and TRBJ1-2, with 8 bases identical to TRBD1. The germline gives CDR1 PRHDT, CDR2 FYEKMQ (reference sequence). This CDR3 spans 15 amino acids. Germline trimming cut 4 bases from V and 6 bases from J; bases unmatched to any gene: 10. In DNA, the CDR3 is TGTGCCAGCAGCTCAGGGACAGGCCTCACTGATGGCTACACCTTC. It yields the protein CASSSGTGLTDGYTF.

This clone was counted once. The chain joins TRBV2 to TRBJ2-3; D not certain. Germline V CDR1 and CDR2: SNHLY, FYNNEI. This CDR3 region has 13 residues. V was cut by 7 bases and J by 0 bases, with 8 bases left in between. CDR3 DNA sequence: TGTGCCAGCACCCCCCAGAGCACAGATACGCAGTATTTT. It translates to CASTPQSTDTQYF.

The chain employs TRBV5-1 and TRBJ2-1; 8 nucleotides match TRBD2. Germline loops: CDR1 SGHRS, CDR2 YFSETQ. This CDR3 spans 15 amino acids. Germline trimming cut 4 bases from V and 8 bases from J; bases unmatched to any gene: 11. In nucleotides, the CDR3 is TGCGCCAGCAGCCGGCTCCTAGCGGGTAACTATGAGCAGTTCTTC. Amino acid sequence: CASSRLLAGNYEQFF.

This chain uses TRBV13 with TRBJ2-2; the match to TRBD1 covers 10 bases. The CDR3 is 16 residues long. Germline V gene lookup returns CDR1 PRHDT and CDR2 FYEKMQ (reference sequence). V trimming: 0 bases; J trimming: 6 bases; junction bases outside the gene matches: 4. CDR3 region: CASSLGTGGYSGELFF. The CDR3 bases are TGTGCCAGCAGCTTAGGGACAGGGGGCTATTCCGGGGAGCTGTTTTTT.

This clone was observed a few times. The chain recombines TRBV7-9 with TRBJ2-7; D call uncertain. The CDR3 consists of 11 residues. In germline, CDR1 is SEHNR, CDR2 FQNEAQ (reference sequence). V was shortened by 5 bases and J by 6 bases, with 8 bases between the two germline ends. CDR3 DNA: TGTGCCAGCAGCCCAGGAATCGAGCAGTACTTC. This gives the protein CASSPGIEQYF.

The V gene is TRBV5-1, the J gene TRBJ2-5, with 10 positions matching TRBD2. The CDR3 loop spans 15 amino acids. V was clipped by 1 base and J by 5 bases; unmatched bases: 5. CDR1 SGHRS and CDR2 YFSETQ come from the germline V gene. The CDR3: CASSLTSGEGETQYF. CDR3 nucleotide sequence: TGCGCCAGCAGCTTGACTAGCGGGGAGGGGGAGACCCAGTACTTC.

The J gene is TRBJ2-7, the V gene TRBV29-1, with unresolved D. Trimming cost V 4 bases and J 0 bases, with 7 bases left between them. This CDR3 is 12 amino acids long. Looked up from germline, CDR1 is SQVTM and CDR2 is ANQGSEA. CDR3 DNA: TGCAGCGTTGTCTCCGTCTCCTACGAGCAGTACTTC. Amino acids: CSVVSVSYEQYF.

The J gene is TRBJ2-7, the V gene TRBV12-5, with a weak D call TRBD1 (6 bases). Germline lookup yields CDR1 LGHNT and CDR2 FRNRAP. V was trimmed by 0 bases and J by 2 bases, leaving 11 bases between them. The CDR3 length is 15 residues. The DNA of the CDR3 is TGTGCTAGTGGTTTGGTACAGGGATGGACCTACGAGCAGTACTTC. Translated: CASGLVQGWTYEQYF.

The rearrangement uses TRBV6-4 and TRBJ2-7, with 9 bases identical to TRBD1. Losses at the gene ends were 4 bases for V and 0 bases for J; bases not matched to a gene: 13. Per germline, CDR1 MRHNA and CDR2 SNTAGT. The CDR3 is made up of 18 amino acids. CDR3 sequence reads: CASSGDRVHKGGSYEQYF. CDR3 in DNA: TGTGCCAGCAGTGGGGACAGGGTCCACAAAGGGGGCTCCTACGAGCAGTACTTC.

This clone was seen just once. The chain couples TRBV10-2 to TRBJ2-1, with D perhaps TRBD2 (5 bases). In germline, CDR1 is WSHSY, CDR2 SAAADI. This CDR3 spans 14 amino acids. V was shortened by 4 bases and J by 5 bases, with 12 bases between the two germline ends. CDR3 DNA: TGCGCCAGCAGTGTGTCCGGGGTGGACAATGAGCAGTTCTTC. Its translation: CASSVSGVDNEQFF.

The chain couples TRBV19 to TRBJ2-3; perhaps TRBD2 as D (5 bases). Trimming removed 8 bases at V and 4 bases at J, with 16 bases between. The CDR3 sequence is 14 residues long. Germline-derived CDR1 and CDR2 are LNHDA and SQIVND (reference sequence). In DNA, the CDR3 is TGTGCCAGTTTTTCCGGGGTCGGTTCAGATACGCAGTATTTT. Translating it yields CASFSGVGSDTQYF. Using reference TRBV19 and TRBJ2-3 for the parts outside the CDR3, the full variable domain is DGGITQSPKYLFRKEGQNVTLSCEQNLNHDAMYWYRQDPGQGLRLIYYSQIVNDFQKGDIAEGYSVSREKKESFPLTVTSAQKNPTAFYLCASFSGVGSDTQYFGPGTRLTVL.

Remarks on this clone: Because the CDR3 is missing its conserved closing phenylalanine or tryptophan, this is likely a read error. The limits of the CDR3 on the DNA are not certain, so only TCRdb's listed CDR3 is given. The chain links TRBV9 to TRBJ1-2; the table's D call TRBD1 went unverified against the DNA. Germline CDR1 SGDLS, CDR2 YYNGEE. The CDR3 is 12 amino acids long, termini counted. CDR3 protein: CASSVEDRIQII.

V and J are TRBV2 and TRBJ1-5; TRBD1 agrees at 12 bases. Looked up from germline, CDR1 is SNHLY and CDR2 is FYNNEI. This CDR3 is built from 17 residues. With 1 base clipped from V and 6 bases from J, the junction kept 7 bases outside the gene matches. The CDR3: CASSEGKGQGATQPQHF. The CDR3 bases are TGTGCCAGCAGTGAAGGGAAGGGACAGGGGGCGACTCAGCCCCAGCATTTT. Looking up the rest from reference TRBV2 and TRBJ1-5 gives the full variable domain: EPEVTQTPSHQVTQMGQEVILRCVPISNHLYFYWYRQILGQKVEFLVSFYNNEISEKSEIFDDQFSVERPDGSNFTLKIRSTKLEDSAMYFCASSEGKGQGATQPQHFGDGTRLSIL.

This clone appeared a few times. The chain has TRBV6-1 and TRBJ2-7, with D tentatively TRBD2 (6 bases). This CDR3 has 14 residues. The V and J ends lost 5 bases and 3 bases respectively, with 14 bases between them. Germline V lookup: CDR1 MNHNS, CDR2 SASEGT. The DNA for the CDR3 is TGTGCCAGCAGTATCCGGGACTCGGGCTACGAGCAGTACTTC. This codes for CASSIRDSGYEQYF.

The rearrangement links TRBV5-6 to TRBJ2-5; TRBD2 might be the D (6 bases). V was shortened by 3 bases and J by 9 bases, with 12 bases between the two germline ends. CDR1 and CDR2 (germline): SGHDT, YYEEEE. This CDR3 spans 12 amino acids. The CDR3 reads CASSSGDGAQYF. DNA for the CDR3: TGTGCCAGCAGCTCGGGGGACGGGGCCCAGTACTTC.

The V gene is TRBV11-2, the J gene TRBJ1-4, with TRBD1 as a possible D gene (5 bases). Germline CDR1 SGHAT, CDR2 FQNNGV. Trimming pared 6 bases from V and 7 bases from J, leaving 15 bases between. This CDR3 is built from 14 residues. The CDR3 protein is CASSLGLGGEKLFF. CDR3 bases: TGTGCCAGCAGTTTGGGACTTGGGGGTGAAAAACTGTTTTTT.